These 26 T cell receptor beta chains originate from one sample sequenced in a study of technical replicates of blood from several donors. The data were produced by immunoSEQ multiplex PCR, yet TCRdb's version contains in-frame clones alone and is incomplete. The top ten hold about 0.4% of the sample, which has 65,000 to 95,000 clones, 90% to 95% seen once. Sequencing was done on a sample of T cells isolated from PBMCs. The receptors shown here come from a human donor in good health.

This clone was counted once. The chain is built from TRBV20-1 and TRBJ2-1; no definite D call. Looked up from germline, CDR1 is DFQATT and CDR2 is SNEGSKA (reference sequence). Trimming removed 7 bases from V and 8 bases from J, with 12 bases in between. The CDR3 consists of 11 residues. For the CDR3, the DNA is TGCAGTGTCAACACCTTTTATGAGCAGTTCTTC. It codes for CSVNTFYEQFF.

J is TRBJ2-7 and V is TRBV5-1; D gene unclear. This CDR3 contains 11 residues. Germline values: CDR1 SGHRS, CDR2 YFSETQ. V lost 4 bases and J lost 3, with 5 bases in between. The CDR3 nucleotides are TGCGCCAGCAGCGCGAGCTACGAGCAGTACTTC. The encoded protein is CASSASYEQYF.

CDR3 bases: TGTGCCAGCAGTGAAAGCGGGGGCTCCTACGAGCAGTACTTC. Amino acid sequence: CASSESGGSYEQYF. The chain recombines TRBV25-1 with TRBJ2-7, with 8 bases fitting TRBD2. The germline gives CDR1 MGHDK, CDR2 SYGVNS. With 2 bases clipped from V and 0 bases from J, the junction kept 0 bases outside the gene matches. This CDR3 has 14 amino acids.

This clone was observed once. Sequence at one end of the junction differs from germline and may be a read error. This CDR3 reads CASSYSGTREYNEQFF. DNA of the CDR3: TGTGCCAGCAGCTACTCAGGGACTAGGGAGTACAATGAGCAGTTCTTC. The rearrangement joins TRBV6-5 to TRBJ2-1; 8 bases fit TRBD2. CDR3 length: 16 amino acids. CDR1 and CDR2 (germline): MNHEY, SVGAGI.

This clone was counted a few times. The chain recombines TRBV5-8 with TRBJ2-3; D possibly corresponds to TRBD1 (6 bases). CDR3 size: 11 residues. CDR1 SGHTS and CDR2 YDEGEE come from the germline V gene. V lost 7 bases to trimming and J lost 3 bases, with 6 bases between them. CDR3 loop: CASGQTDTQYF. Here the CDR3 DNA reads TGTGCCAGCGGACAGACAGATACGCAGTATTTT. The full variable domain, its missing parts supplied by reference TRBV5-8 and TRBJ2-3, is EAGVTQSPTHLIKTRGQQATLRCSPISGHTSVYWYQQALGLGLQFLLWYDEGEERNRGNFPPRFSGRQFPNYSSELNVNALELEDSALYLCASGQTDTQYFGPGTRLTVL.

The chain has TRBV15 and TRBJ2-1; the D gene is possibly TRBD1 (5 bases). Germline V CDR1 and CDR2: LNHNV, YYDKDF (reference sequence). V was shortened by 3 bases and J by 8 bases, with 17 bases between the two germline ends. The CDR3 is made up of 15 amino acids. In nucleotides, the CDR3 is TGTGCCACCAGCAGGGATTGGGGCCCTGGGGATGAGCAGTTCTTC. Translating gives CATSRDWGPGDEQFF.

The genes are TRBV7-3 and TRBJ2-7; D possibly corresponds to TRBD2 (5 bases). Germline assignment: CDR1 SGHTA and CDR2 FQGTGA. V lost 3 bases, J lost 5 bases, and 11 bases lay in between. This CDR3 region has 13 residues. CDR3 sequence: CASSFGPGDEQYF. The CDR3 DNA reads TGTGCCAGCAGCTTTGGCCCCGGGGACGAGCAGTACTTC.

The chain links TRBV9 to TRBJ1-2; D gene ambiguous. CDR3 length: 13 residues. V was pared by 3 bases and J by 0 bases, with 6 bases between. Germline V gene lookup returns CDR1 SGDLS and CDR2 YYNGEE. The DNA for the CDR3 is TGTGCCAGCAGCGGGAGAGCTAACTATGGCTACACCTTC. Translated, it gives CASSGRANYGYTF. The full variable domain, in which reference TRBV9 and TRBJ1-2 provide the parts outside the CDR3, is DSGVTQTPKHLITATGQRVTLRCSPRSGDLSVYWYQQSLDQGLQFLIQYYNGEERAKGNILERFSAQQFPDLHSELNLSSLELGDSALYFCASSGRANYGYTFGSGTRLTVV.

This rearrangement joins TRBV5-1 to TRBJ2-3, with TRBD2 matching over 9 bases. Germline loops: CDR1 SGHRS, CDR2 YFSETQ. The CDR3 is made up of 15 amino acids. Trimming took 0 bases from V and 4 from J; bases not matched to a gene: 3. CDR3 nucleotide sequence: TGCGCCAGCAGCTTGGTGGCGGGAGGGCCAGATACGCAGTATTTT. Amino acid sequence: CASSLVAGGPDTQYF.

The gene calls are TRBV14 and TRBJ1-1, with 7 nucleotides matching TRBD1. The CDR3 is 17 amino acids. After removal of 4 bases from V and 7 bases from J, the junction contained 18 bases not matched to a gene. CDR1 SGHDN and CDR2 FVKESK come from the germline V gene. The CDR3 region has the DNA TGTGCCAGCAGCCCATTCCTACAGGGGAAAAGCGTTAATGAAGCTTTCTTT. The encoded protein is CASSPFLQGKSVNEAFF.

The rearrangement joins TRBV29-1 to TRBJ2-3; 11 nucleotides align to TRBD2. The CDR3 sequence is 15 residues long. The germline V gene encodes CDR1 SQVTM and CDR2 ANQGSEA. Trimming took 6 bases from V and 1 from J; bases not matched to a gene: 6. The CDR3 DNA follows: TGCAGCGTCCGGACTAGCGGGTCCCGCACAGATACGCAGTATTTT. Amino acids: CSVRTSGSRTDTQYF.

This chain uses TRBV27 with TRBJ2-5; 9 bases are shared with TRBD2. The trim removed 3 bases at V and 5 bases at J, leaving 13 bases unmatched. This CDR3 is built from 17 residues. In germline, CDR1 is MNHEY, CDR2 SMNVEV (reference sequence). The chain's CDR3 is CASSFVPLAGGRETQYF. As DNA, the CDR3 is TGTGCCAGCAGTTTCGTCCCGTTGGCGGGAGGGAGGGAGACCCAGTACTTC.

This chain links TRBV13 with TRBJ2-7, with TRBD2 matching 11 bases. CDR3 length equals 17 residues. CDR1 PRHDT and CDR2 FYEKMQ come from the germline V gene (reference sequence). V was clipped by 5 bases and J by 6 bases; unmatched bases: 15. CDR3 sequence (DNA): TGTGCCAGCAGCACACGACGTCGACTAGCGGGATCAAGCGAGCAGTACTTC. It translates to CASSTRRRLAGSSEQYF.

This chain connects TRBV5-6 to TRBJ2-1; D is possibly TRBD1 (5 bases). Germline CDR1 reads SGHDT; CDR2 reads YYEEEE. Trimming took 7 bases from V and 6 from J, leaving 17 bases between them. The CDR3 extends over 14 amino acids. Here the CDR3 DNA reads TGTGCCAGCCTACCCTCCCAGGGTTTCAATGAGCAGTTCTTC. Amino acids: CASLPSQGFNEQFF.

The V call is TRBV28, the J call TRBJ1-2; D perhaps matches TRBD1 (5 bases). In germline, CDR1 is MDHEN, CDR2 SYDVKM. CDR3 length: 16 residues. Between the trimmed V and J ends, which lost 3 bases and 1 base, there was a span of 15 bases. The CDR3 sequence: CASSFYVGGSNYGYTF. CDR3 nucleotides: TGTGCCAGCAGTTTTTATGTCGGGGGTAGTAACTATGGCTACACCTTC.

This clone was picked up one time. The rearrangement uses TRBV7-3 and TRBJ2-2; D is unresolved. Germline V gene sequence: CDR1 SGHTA, CDR2 FQGTGA. The CDR3 has 15 residues. V dropped 2 bases and J dropped 4 bases, with 11 bases sitting between them. The CDR3 sequence is CASSLSPGPTGELFF. The CDR3 coding sequence is TGTGCCAGCAGCTTATCCCCAGGCCCCACCGGGGAGCTGTTTTTT. Supplemented by reference TRBV7-3 and TRBJ2-2, the full variable domain reads GAGVSQTPSNKVTEKGKYVELRCDPISGHTALYWYRQSLGQGPEFLIYFQGTGAADDSGLPNDRFFAVRPEGSVSTLKIQRTERGDSAVYLCASSLSPGPTGELFFGEGSRLTVL.

V usage is TRBV29-1 and J usage is TRBJ1-5; a possible D gene is TRBD1 (6 bases). The CDR3 has 14 amino acids. The ends were cut back, 7 bases at V and 0 bases at J, with 13 bases in the middle. In germline, CDR1 is SQVTM, CDR2 ANQGSEA. The CDR3 DNA reads TGCAGCGCATCTACAGGGTATAGCAATCAGCCCCAGCATTTT. Its translation: CSASTGYSNQPQHF.

V and J are TRBV10-1 and TRBJ1-1; D ambiguous. Trimming cost V 4 bases and J 1 base, with 7 bases left between them. In germline, CDR1 is WNHNN, CDR2 SYGVQD (reference sequence). CDR3 size: 13 residues. CDR3 in DNA: TGCGCCAGCAGTGCTACGGGGAACACTGAAGCTTTCTTT. Residues: CASSATGNTEAFF.

This rearrangement joins TRBV2 to TRBJ2-1; 10 bases agree with TRBD2. V shed 7 bases, J shed 8 bases, and the junction held 8 bases outside the gene matches. This CDR3 has 14 amino acids. CDR1 and CDR2 from the germline V gene are SNHLY and FYNNEI. The CDR3 DNA follows: TGTGCCAGCAACGAGCTAGCGGGAGACCATGAGCAGTTCTTC. Residues: CASNELAGDHEQFF.

The chain carries TRBV7-2 and TRBJ2-7; perhaps TRBD2 as D (6 bases). Per the germline V gene, CDR1 is SGHTA and CDR2 is FQGNSA. Deletions cut 2 bases from V and 2 bases from J, with 13 bases between. CDR3 length: 15 amino acids. The CDR3 here is CASSLIGSGTYEQYF. CDR3 DNA: TGTGCCAGCAGCTTAATCGGTAGCGGCACCTACGAGCAGTACTTC.

The chain is built from TRBV7-9 and TRBJ2-7; 9 bases are a match to TRBD2. With 5 bases clipped from V and 7 bases from J, the junction kept 15 bases outside the gene matches. This CDR3 spans 16 amino acids. The V gene's germline CDR1 is SEHNR and CDR2 FQNEAQ (reference sequence). CDR3 in DNA: TGTGCCAGCAGCCCATTCCCCTATAGCGGGAGTGAAGAGCAGTACTTC. It is translated as CASSPFPYSGSEEQYF.

The genes are TRBV14 and TRBJ2-3, with TRBD2 identical over 8 bases. The CDR3 length is 12 residues. CDR1 is SGHDN and CDR2 is FVKESK in the germline V gene. The V and J ends lost 4 bases and 10 bases, in that order; junction bases with no gene match: 4. CDR3 loop: CASSPGGGAQYF. The DNA for the CDR3 is TGTGCCAGCAGCCCCGGGGGGGGAGCGCAGTATTTT.

This chain uses TRBV6-5 with TRBJ1-1; D call uncertain. V gave up 7 bases and J gave up 2 bases, with 5 bases separating them. Germline V gene lookup returns CDR1 MNHEY and CDR2 SVGAGI. CDR3 length equals 11 residues. This chain's CDR3 is CASMANTEAFF. The CDR3 bases are TGTGCCAGCATGGCCAACACTGAAGCTTTCTTT.

As for this clone: The limits of the CDR3 on the DNA are not certain, so only TCRdb's listed CDR3 is given. This chain connects TRBV7-9 to TRBJ1-4. Germline V gene sequence: CDR1 SEHNR, CDR2 FQNEAQ (reference sequence). The CDR3 has 15 residues if both end residues are counted. CDR3 region: CASSLFLSSSEKLFF.

V is TRBV21-1 and J is TRBJ2-7; the listed D gene, TRBD2, was not tested against the DNA. TRBV21-1 is a documented pseudogene. The CDR3 consists of 15 residues. CDR3 coding DNA: TGTGCCAGCAGCCTTGGACTAGCGGGATATTACGAGCAGTACTTC. It specifies CASSLGLAGYYEQYF.

The V call is TRBV4-1, the J call TRBJ1-4; 7 bases match TRBD1. CDR1 and CDR2 (germline): MGHRA, YSYEKL. The CDR3 is 14 residues long. V lost 6 bases to trimming and J lost 3 bases; unmatched junction nucleotides: 4. CDR3 sequence reads: CASSPTGANEKLFF. The CDR3 nucleotides read TGCGCCAGCAGTCCTACAGGGGCTAATGAAAAACTGTTTTTT.